This TCR beta chain was obtained from a study of blood T cell repertoires in COVID-19. Turning to the study itself: From the United States, Italy and Spain came samples of acute and convalescent COVID-19. T cells, B-cell-depleted T cells, or PBMCs provided the cDNA or gDNA that served as material.

As handled by the study authors: Amplification from reference gene primers served as the basis for estimated nucleated cell counts. Assay used: immunoSEQ multiplex PCR; TCRdb lists only in-frame clones, some missing. That table gives V, J and clone size, and the DNA gave D and trimming. The repertoire has about half a million clones, 80% to 90% of them found once; the top ten carry 3.2%. This clone was observed a few times. The material sequenced was peripheral blood. This TCR came from a human donor in a cohort sampled during active COVID-19.

CDR3 nucleotide sequence: TGTGCCAGCAGCGAAGCGGCGGCTAGCGGGAGGGCCTGGGGGCAGTTCTTC. Translation gives CASSEAAASGRAWGQFF. The chain recombines TRBV7-6 with TRBJ2-1, with 12 bases matching TRBD2. The trim removed 5 bases at V and 12 bases at J, leaving 17 bases unmatched. Germline CDR1 reads SGHVS; CDR2 reads FNYEAQ. This CDR3 spans 17 amino acids.